These 3 T cell receptor beta chains were sequenced from one sample in a study of blood T cell repertoires in COVID-19. Clones were sequenced by immunoSEQ multiplex PCR, and TCRdb holds only the in-frame ones, with some missing. This sample has about 330,000 clones, with roughly 82% found just once. The sequenced sample consisted of peripheral blood. The source of these receptors is a woman between 50 and 59 years old with acute or convalescent COVID-19.

V is TRBV28 and J is TRBJ2-7; tentatively, D is TRBD2 (7 bases). Germline V lookup: CDR1 MDHEN, CDR2 SYDVKM. Trimming removed 6 bases from V and 5 bases from J, with 20 bases in between. The CDR3 runs to 15 residues. CDR3 coding DNA: TGTGCCAGCAGCCGGATAGGGGGGGGTGGCGACGAGCAGTACTTC. This translates into CASSRIGGGGDEQYF.

V and J are TRBV12-3 or TRBV12-4 and TRBJ2-7; TRBD1 matches 8 bases. J gave up 5 bases and V 6 bases, and 3 bases lay outside the gene matches. The CDR3 contains 12 residues. As DNA, the CDR3 is TGTGCCAGCAGCGGACAGGGTGACGAGCAGTACTTC. Amino acids: CASSGQGDEQYF.

This chain joins TRBV7-2 and TRBJ2-3; TRBD2 matches 9 bases. Germline CDR1 is SGHTA and CDR2 is FQGNSA. The CDR3 is 16 amino acids. Trimming took 1 base from V and 3 from J; bases not matched to a gene: 5. This CDR3 reads CASSLVGSGSTDTQYF. CDR3 bases: TGTGCCAGCAGCTTAGTGGGTAGCGGGAGTACAGATACGCAGTATTTT.